These 23 T cell receptor beta chains were sequenced from one sample in a study of T cells in Graves' hyperthyroidism and ophthalmopathy. Authors of the study amplified TCR beta CDR3 regions from RNA transcripts. The HTBI set primed first-round TCR CDR3 RT-PCR. Via MiXCR, TCRdb re-called the multiplex PCR reads, giving one row per CDR3 protein. The sample has about half a million distinct CDR3 sequences; about 20% are singletons. Sample: blood. The receptors were sampled from a middle-aged man with Graves' ophthalmopathy.

This chain joins TRBV3-1 and TRBJ2-3, with TRBD2 identical over 7 bases. V shed 0 bases, J shed 5 bases, and the junction held 8 bases outside the gene matches. This CDR3 contains 16 residues. Germline CDR1 and CDR2: LGHDT and YNNKEL (reference sequence). This CDR3 reads CASSQDLGGSGDTQYF. In DNA form, the CDR3 reads TGTGCCAGCAGCCAAGATCTTGGCGGGAGTGGAGATACGCAGTATTTT.

This clonotype was counted a few times. This chain uses TRBV19 with TRBJ2-7; 7 nucleotides match TRBD1. The germline gives CDR1 LNHDA, CDR2 SQIVND (reference sequence). This CDR3 region has 15 residues. The trim removed 5 bases at V and 0 bases at J, leaving 7 bases unmatched. The CDR3 loop is CASSVRQGSSYEQYF. The CDR3 coding sequence is TGTGCCAGTAGTGTCCGACAGGGAAGCTCCTACGAGCAGTACTTC. The whole variable domain, remainder taken from reference TRBV19 and TRBJ2-7, is DGGITQSPKYLFRKEGQNVTLSCEQNLNHDAMYWYRQDPGQGLRLIYYSQIVNDFQKGDIAEGYSVSREKKESFPLTVTSAQKNPTAFYLCASSVRQGSSYEQYFGPGTRLTVT.

Many counts were recorded for this clonotype. The chain carries TRBV11-2 and TRBJ2-4; D unclear. The CDR3 contains 13 residues. Germline lookup yields CDR1 SGHAT and CDR2 FQNNGV. The ends were cut back, 2 bases at V and 1 base at J, with 3 bases in the middle. The CDR3 DNA reads as TGTGCCAGCAGCTTATCGGCCAAAAACATTCAGTACTTC. It encodes CASSLSAKNIQYF.

This clonotype was detected only a few times. The rearrangement joins TRBV20-1 to TRBJ2-5; D uncertain. This CDR3 contains 13 residues. Per the germline V gene, CDR1 is DFQATT and CDR2 is SNEGSKA (reference sequence). V was trimmed by 2 bases and J by 4 bases, leaving 11 bases between them. CDR3 coding DNA: TGCAGTGCTAGAAGGTTGTATTCAGAGACCCAGTACTTC. The encoded protein is CSARRLYSETQYF.

In this sample, this clonotype turned up many times. The chain is built from TRBV18 and TRBJ2-4; D is tentatively TRBD1 or TRBD2 (5 bases each). CDR1 is KGHSH and CDR2 is LQKENI in the germline V gene. The CDR3 has 14 amino acids. V was shortened by 0 bases and J by 3 bases, with 6 bases between the two germline ends. The CDR3 coding sequence is TGTGCCAGCTCACCACCGGGGGACAAAAACATTCAGTACTTC. Amino acids: CASSPPGDKNIQYF. The whole variable domain, remainder taken from reference TRBV18 and TRBJ2-4, is NAGVMQNPRHLVRRRGQEARLRCSPMKGHSHVYWYRQLPEEGLKFMVYLQKENIIDESGMPKERFSAEFPKEGPSILRIQQVVRGDSAAYFCASSPPGDKNIQYFGAGTRLSVL.

The chain recombines TRBV20-1 with TRBJ2-2; 10 bases agree with TRBD2. CDR1 is DFQATT, CDR2 SNEGSKA, per germline (reference sequence). The CDR3 loop spans 14 amino acids. V shed 4 bases and J 7 bases; nucleotides not matched to a gene: 6. Here the CDR3 DNA reads TGCAGTGCTACAGGGACTAGCGTAGGCGGGGAGCTGTTTTTT. This translates into CSATGTSVGGELFF.

This clonotype was counted ten times or more. The genes are TRBV12-3 or TRBV12-4 and TRBJ1-5, with D possibly TRBD1 on 6 matching bases. The CDR3 loop spans 14 amino acids. V was cut by 5 bases and J by 6 bases, with 14 bases left in between. The CDR3 nucleotides read TGTGCCAGCAGTCTATCAGGGGAGGTTCAGCCCCAGCATTTT. Residues: CASSLSGEVQPQHF.

Regarding this clonotype: It may be a read error: a sequence one base away is much more abundant. The genes are TRBV2 and TRBJ1-1; 11 bases agree with TRBD1. Germline V lookup: CDR1 SNHLY, CDR2 FYNNEI. The CDR3 covers 15 residues. Germline trimming cut 6 bases from V and 6 bases from J; bases unmatched to any gene: 9. CDR3 protein: CASRRWTGGGAEAFF. In DNA, the CDR3 is TGTGCCAGCAGACGCTGGACAGGGGGCGGCGCTGAAGCTTTCTTT.

This clonotype occurred many times. This chain joins TRBV5-1 and TRBJ2-7; 12 nucleotides agree with TRBD2. Germline loops: CDR1 SGHRS, CDR2 YFSETQ. The CDR3 is 15 amino acids. Trimming removed 0 bases from V and 6 bases from J; junction bases left unmatched: 4. The CDR3 DNA follows: TGCGCCAGCAGCTTGGGACTAGCGGGAGAAGGCGAGCAGTACTTC. Translation gives CASSLGLAGEGEQYF.

The chain has TRBV27 and TRBJ2-5, with 11 bases matching TRBD2. This CDR3 has 16 amino acids. The J segment lost 0 bases and the V segment lost 6 bases, leaving 6 bases of the junction unmatched. In germline, CDR1 is MNHEY, CDR2 SMNVEV (reference sequence). The CDR3 spells CASSRGTSGYQETQYF. The DNA for the CDR3 is TGTGCCAGCAGCCGGGGGACTAGCGGTTACCAAGAGACCCAGTACTTC.

This clonotype showed up just a few times. This chain joins TRBV24-1 and TRBJ2-3; D gene ambiguous. The CDR3 spans 14 residues. V lost 4 bases and J 4 bases, leaving 11 bases between the germline ends. CDR1 KGHDR and CDR2 SFDVKD come from the germline V gene. The CDR3 region is CATSDSRSSDTQYF. The CDR3 nucleotides read TGTGCCACCAGTGACTCCCGGAGTTCAGATACGCAGTATTTT.

The rearrangement joins TRBV4-1 to TRBJ2-1; the D gene is possibly TRBD2 (5 bases). The CDR3 covers 14 residues. CDR1 and CDR2 from the germline V gene are MGHRA and YSYEKL. V lost 2 bases, J lost 7 bases, and 12 bases lay in between. In DNA form, the CDR3 reads TGCGCCAGCAGCCAAAGGACGGGATTAAATGAGCAGTTCTTC. As protein: CASSQRTGLNEQFF.

The DNA of the CDR3 is TGTGCCACTGGCTCCAACCGGGACAGGGGGGTCTACGAGCAGTACTTC. As protein: CATGSNRDRGVYEQYF. The J gene is TRBJ2-7, the V gene TRBV6-1, with 11 positions matching TRBD1. The CDR3 consists of 16 residues. The junction had 14 bases not matched to a gene; V was cut back by 10 bases and J by 3 bases. From germline, CDR1 is MNHNS and CDR2 SASEGT.

This chain links TRBV19 with TRBJ2-5, with no clear D. Trimming removed 3 bases from V and 4 bases from J, with 9 bases in between. This CDR3 spans 13 amino acids. The V gene's germline CDR1 is LNHDA and CDR2 SQIVND (reference sequence). CDR3 in amino acids: CASSISWRETQYF. The CDR3 DNA reads TGTGCCAGTAGTATTTCTTGGCGAGAGACCCAGTACTTC.

In this sample, this clonotype turned up a few times. The chain uses TRBV20-1 and TRBJ2-5, with TRBD2 as a possible D gene (6 bases). V lost 6 bases, J lost 4 bases, and 21 bases lay in between. This CDR3 region has 15 residues. In germline, CDR1 is DFQATT, CDR2 SNEGSKA (reference sequence). CDR3 nucleotides: TGCAGTGCACCCCGAGGAGGGAGAAGAATAGAGACCCAGTACTTC. Amino acid sequence: CSAPRGGRRIETQYF.

This clonotype was found a few times. This chain links TRBV5-4 with TRBJ2-7; D is perhaps TRBD2 (5 bases). V was shortened by 5 bases and J by 6 bases, with 18 bases between the two germline ends. CDR3 length equals 14 residues. CDR1 SGHNT and CDR2 YYREEE come from the germline V gene (reference sequence). The CDR3 protein is CASREEGFPSEQYF. The CDR3 DNA reads as TGTGCCAGCAGGGAAGAGGGATTCCCCTCCGAGCAGTACTTC.

The V gene is TRBV20-1, the J gene TRBJ2-3; 10 nucleotides agree with TRBD2. The germline V gene has CDR1 DFQATT and CDR2 SNEGSKA (reference sequence). The CDR3 is 15 amino acids. Trimming at V came to 6 bases and at J to 2 bases, leaving 8 bases not matched to a gene. The CDR3 region has the DNA TGCAGTGCCTTCCTCAGCGGGGGGGTCACAGATACGCAGTATTTT. Translating gives CSAFLSGGVTDTQYF.

This clonotype has ten or more counts. The genes are TRBV27 and TRBJ2-7; 9 bases map to TRBD1. The V and J ends lost 3 bases and 0 bases, in that order; junction bases with no gene match: 3. The CDR3 length is 15 residues. The V gene's germline CDR1 is MNHEY and CDR2 SMNVEV (reference sequence). The CDR3 spells CASSFGQGSSYEQYF. The CDR3 coding sequence is TGTGCCAGCAGTTTCGGACAGGGGAGCTCCTACGAGCAGTACTTC.

The chain employs TRBV5-1 and TRBJ2-3; 7 positions agree with TRBD1. The germline V gene has CDR1 SGHRS and CDR2 YFSETQ. The CDR3 has 13 amino acids. V gave up 4 bases and J gave up 5 bases; unmatched junction bases: 4. CDR3 amino acids: CASSPGQRDTQYF. The DNA for the CDR3 is TGCGCCAGCAGCCCGGGACAGCGAGATACGCAGTATTTT.

This clonotype was seen more than once but under ten times. The chain is built from TRBV13 and TRBJ2-1; 9 nucleotides line up with TRBD2. Germline V CDR1 and CDR2: PRHDT, FYEKMQ (reference sequence). The CDR3 consists of 16 residues. V lost 5 bases to trimming and J lost 7 bases; unmatched junction nucleotides: 12. CDR3 sequence (DNA): TGTGCCAGCAGCACTCGCGGGACTAGCCCTGGGAATGAGCAGTTCTTC. It codes for CASSTRGTSPGNEQFF.

This clonotype was observed a handful of times. The chain joins TRBV5-1 to TRBJ2-2; no definite D call. The CDR3 loop spans 13 amino acids. Germline V CDR1 and CDR2: SGHRS, YFSETQ. With 4 bases removed from V and 7 bases from J, the gap between germline ends came to 11 bases. Here the CDR3 reads CASSAGRLGELFF. For the CDR3, the DNA is TGCGCCAGCAGCGCCGGGCGCCTCGGGGAGCTGTTTTTT.

This clonotype has just a few counts. For the CDR3, the DNA is TGCAGCGTTGAAGAGACGCGAGGAAGGCCGTACTTC. As protein: CSVEETRGRPYF. The chain is built from TRBV29-1 and TRBJ2-7; D unclear. CDR3 length equals 12 residues. Germline V gives CDR1 SQVTM, CDR2 ANQGSEA. The ends were cut back, 0 bases at V and 12 bases at J, with 15 bases in the middle.

This clonotype was recorded a few times. The V call is TRBV12-3 or TRBV12-4, the J call TRBJ1-6, with D possibly matching TRBD1 (6 bases). CDR3 size: 16 residues. Trimming took 6 bases from V and 9 from J, leaving 21 bases between them. The CDR3: CASSAPRGGWPSPLHF. The DNA of the CDR3 is TGTGCCAGCAGCGCTCCTAGGGGGGGGTGGCCTTCACCCCTCCACTTT.